A single sample gave rise to the 7 T cell receptor beta chains below, sequenced in a study of blood T cell repertoires in COVID-19. TCRdb keeps only in-frame clones here, not all; method: immunoSEQ multiplex PCR. The sample holds approximately 140,000 clones, 65% to 85% seen once. The sample consisted of peripheral blood. The receptors derive from a woman aged 80 or over with acute or convalescent COVID-19.

The V call is TRBV25-1, the J call TRBJ2-7, with a tentative D call TRBD2 (5 bases). This CDR3 region has 14 residues. CDR1 and CDR2 from the germline V gene are MGHDK and SYGVNS. V gave up 3 bases and J gave up 4 bases, with 13 bases separating them. CDR3: CASSDTGRLYEQYF. CDR3 coding DNA: TGTGCCAGCAGTGATACTGGGAGACTATACGAGCAGTACTTC.

The CDR3 is CASSPRGNNSPLHF. CDR3 DNA sequence: TGTGCCAGCAGCCCCAGGGGCAATAATTCACCCCTCCACTTT. V and J are TRBV6-2 or TRBV6-3 and TRBJ1-6; tentative D call: TRBD1 (6 bases). Looked up from germline, CDR1 is MNHEY and CDR2 is SVGEGT. Trimming cost V 6 bases and J 5 bases, with 11 bases left between them. This CDR3 is 14 amino acids long.

V usage is TRBV5-1 and J usage is TRBJ2-1, with D possibly matching TRBD2 (6 bases). Germline assignment: CDR1 SGHRS and CDR2 YFSETQ. Trimming took 0 bases from V and 5 from J, leaving 9 bases between them. The CDR3 totals 14 residues. This chain's CDR3 is CASSLGGINNEQFF. CDR3 nucleotides: TGCGCCAGCAGCTTGGGCGGGATCAACAATGAGCAGTTCTTC.

The genes are TRBV5-1 and TRBJ1-1; D not certain. This CDR3 is 17 amino acids long. CDR1 is SGHRS, CDR2 YFSETQ, per germline. Trimming pared 0 bases from V and 1 base from J, leaving 16 bases between. The CDR3 spells CASSLAYLEGKNTEAFF. CDR3 sequence (DNA): TGCGCCAGCAGCTTGGCATACCTCGAGGGTAAGAACACTGAAGCTTTCTTT.

As to this clone: The sample contains more than one DNA sequence encoding this CDR3. The rearrangement joins TRBV7-2 to TRBJ1-4; TRBD1 agrees at 8 bases. The CDR3 length is 15 residues. In germline, CDR1 is SGHTA, CDR2 FQGNSA. The junction had 8 bases not matched to a gene; V was cut back by 4 bases and J by 7 bases. The CDR3 nucleotides are TGTGCCAGCAGCTCCACCGGGACAGGATTTGAAAAACTGTTTTTT. Amino acid sequence: CASSSTGTGFEKLFF. Based on the CDR3 plus reference TRBV7-2 and TRBJ1-4, the full variable domain is GAGVSQSPSNKVTEKGKDVELRCDPISGHTALYWYRQSLGQGLEFLIYFQGNSAPDKSGLPSDRFSAERTGGSVSTLTIQRTQQEDSAVYLCASSSTGTGFEKLFFGSGTQLSVL.

This chain links TRBV5-1 with TRBJ2-7; a possible D gene is TRBD2 (6 bases). The germline CDR1 and CDR2 sequences are SGHRS and YFSETQ. This CDR3 is built from 18 residues. V was shortened by 0 bases and J by 4 bases, with 23 bases between the two germline ends. DNA for the CDR3: TGCGCCAGCAGCTTGGCTATCGGATTAGCGGCCAAGGCTTACGAGCAGTACTTC. Protein product: CASSLAIGLAAKAYEQYF.

This clone appeared a single time. This sequence joins TRBV6-6 and TRBJ1-1; tentative D call: TRBD1 (5 bases). Germline V lookup: CDR1 MNHNY, CDR2 SVGAGI (reference sequence). V dropped 6 bases and J dropped 5 bases, with 10 bases sitting between them. The CDR3 has 12 amino acids. The CDR3 DNA sequence: TGTGCCAGCAGGCTCGGGGGGACTGAAGCTTTCTTT. It yields the protein CASRLGGTEAFF.